One sample yielded the 10 T cell receptor beta chains listed below, sequenced in a study of T cells in Graves' hyperthyroidism and ophthalmopathy. RNA transcripts gave rise to amplified TCR beta CDR3 regions. An initial round of RT-PCR targeting the TCR CDR3 relied on the HTBI primer set. TCRdb reprocessed the multiplex PCR reads via MiXCR and lists one record per CDR3 protein. The data contain some 530,000 distinct CDR3 sequences, 22% of them singletons. Sequencing was done on a sample of blood. These receptors all stem from a woman between 65 and 79 years old with Graves' ophthalmopathy.

This clonotype showed up many times. The CDR3 region is CASSSGLAPNTGELFF. DNA of the CDR3: TGTGCCAGCAGTTCCGGACTAGCGCCGAACACCGGGGAGCTGTTTTTT. The V gene is TRBV6-1, the J gene TRBJ2-2, with TRBD2 identical over 9 bases. With V trimmed by 5 bases and J by 0 bases, 4 bases remained unmatched. The germline V gene encodes CDR1 MNHNS and CDR2 SASEGT. CDR3 length equals 16 residues.

The chain is built from TRBV3-1 and TRBJ2-1; 8 nucleotides match TRBD2. The CDR3 contains 17 residues. From germline, CDR1 is LGHDT and CDR2 YNNKEL (reference sequence). V gave up 1 base and J gave up 3 bases; unmatched junction bases: 8. CDR3 coding DNA: TGTGCCAGCAGCCAAGTAGCGGGGAAGGGGAGCTACAATGAGCAGTTCTTC. It specifies CASSQVAGKGSYNEQFF.

This clonotype came up many times. The J gene is TRBJ2-7, the V gene TRBV7-2, with 12 bases matching TRBD2. CDR3 size: 13 residues. Germline V gives CDR1 SGHTA, CDR2 FQGNSA. The ends lost 6 bases at V and 4 bases at J; junction bases unmatched: 1. As DNA, the CDR3 is TGTGCCAGCAGTGGACTAGCGGGGTACGAGCAGTACTTC. The encoded protein is CASSGLAGYEQYF.

As for this clonotype: A read error may account for a junction end that differs from germline. CDR3 DNA: TGCAGTGCTCAACATGGACAGGGGGCGAACACTGAAGCTCTCTTT. It is translated as CSAQHGQGANTEALF. V usage is TRBV20-1 and J usage is TRBJ1-1; 11 nucleotides line up with TRBD1. The CDR3 runs 15 residues. CDR1 and CDR2 from the germline V gene are DFQATT and SNEGSKA (reference sequence).

V gene TRBV9 combines with J gene TRBJ2-7, with a weak D call TRBD2 (6 bases). The V gene's germline CDR1 is SGDLS and CDR2 YYNGEE. The CDR3 has 15 amino acids. Trimming pared 3 bases from V and 0 bases from J, leaving 13 bases between. As DNA, the CDR3 is TGTGCCAGCAGCGCCGTGGGACTGGACTCCTACGAGCAGTACTTC. Protein product: CASSAVGLDSYEQYF.

The chain employs TRBV28 and TRBJ2-5, with 9 bases matching TRBD1. The CDR3 is made up of 14 amino acids. Per germline, CDR1 MDHEN and CDR2 SYDVKM. Trimming took 9 bases from V and 5 from J; bases not matched to a gene: 10. The CDR3 sequence: CASLEQGAGETQYF. The DNA for the CDR3 is TGTGCCAGTTTAGAACAGGGGGCGGGGGAGACCCAGTACTTC.

This clonotype was recorded many times. The chain joins TRBV12-3 or TRBV12-4 to TRBJ2-5; D gene uncertain. The ends were cut back, 5 bases at V and 4 bases at J, with 11 bases in the middle. The CDR3 consists of 13 residues. CDR3 bases: TGTGCCAGCAGTAATACGGTGCGAGAGACCCAGTACTTC. Its protein product is CASSNTVRETQYF.

The chain combines TRBV10-3 with TRBJ2-3, with TRBD2 matching 16 bases. Germline CDR1 and CDR2: ENHRY and SYGVKD. The V and J ends lost 7 bases and 1 base, in that order; junction bases with no gene match: 11. This CDR3 is built from 19 residues. The CDR3 DNA sequence: TGTGCCATCAATTCGTTAGGGACTAGCGGGAGGGGGGGCACAGATACGCAGTATTTT. This codes for CAINSLGTSGRGGTDTQYF.

This clonotype was seen more than once but under ten times. The CDR3 DNA reads as TGTGCCAGCAGCCAAAGAGGGTTTCCTAGCTTTCAGACCCAGTACTTC. Amino acid sequence: CASSQRGFPSFQTQYF. The chain recombines TRBV3-1 with TRBJ2-5, with a tentative D call TRBD2 (5 bases). The CDR3 is 16 amino acids. Between the trimmed V and J ends, which lost 2 bases and 6 bases, there was a span of 19 bases. The germline V gene encodes CDR1 LGHDT and CDR2 YNNKEL (reference sequence).

Only a few counts were recorded for this clonotype. The gene calls are TRBV9 and TRBJ1-5, with a weak D call TRBD1 (6 bases). This CDR3 comprises 15 residues. V lost 4 bases, J lost 1 base, and 12 bases lay in between. The germline V gene has CDR1 SGDLS and CDR2 YYNGEE. CDR3 nucleotides: TGTGCCAGCAGCACACAGGGCGGGAGCAATCAGCCCCAGCATTTT. Its protein is CASSTQGGSNQPQHF.